This record covers a single T cell receptor beta chain. Data came from immunoSEQ multiplex PCR; TCRdb stores just in-frame clones and leaves some out. The data hold approximately 79,000 clones, with 85% to 95% observed a single time. The entry originates in a study of technical replicates of blood from a few donors. Germline lookup yields CDR1 LGHNA and CDR2 YNFKEQ. The ends were cut back, 0 bases at V and 8 bases at J, with 8 bases in the middle. The CDR3 consists of 13 residues. The chain has TRBV4-2 and TRBJ2-1; no firm D call. Sequenced sample: T cells isolated from PBMCs. This sequence originates from a human donor in good health. CDR3 in DNA: TGTGCCAGCAGCCAAGATGAGCAGGATGAGCAGTTCTTC. Translating gives CASSQDEQDEQFF.